This T cell receptor beta chain comes out of a study of blood T cell repertoires in COVID-19. Study-wide background: Nucleic acid was either cDNA or gDNA, and it came from T cells, B-cell-depleted T cells, or PBMCs.

In germline, CDR1 is SGDLS, CDR2 YYNGEE. The V gene lost 3 bases and the J gene lost 8 bases, with 20 bases spanning the gap. This CDR3 region has 16 residues. Original methodology: Quantification of nucleated cells was approximated via reference gene primer amplification. Here immunoSEQ multiplex PCR was the method, and the copy in TCRdb shows in-frame clones only, minus some. D and trimming come from the DNA, and the V and J calls and clone size come from that table. This table holds around 390,000 clones, more than 75% found once. Individuals drawn from approximately 26 US areas were roughly 18 to 95 years old.

Sequencing input: PBMCs or T cells enriched from blood (not recorded which). The chain couples TRBV9 to TRBJ1-4; D is perhaps TRBD1 (5 bases). This TCR was recovered from a woman aged 50 to 60 who had recovered from COVID-19. CDR3 bases: TGTGCCAGCAGCGCCTCCCCCCAGACAGAAAGGGAAAAACTGTTTTTT. Its translation is CASSASPQTEREKLFF.